These 18 T cell receptor beta chains came from one sample sequenced in a study of OX40 agonist ivuxolimab in advanced cancers. This table comes from immunoSEQ multiplex PCR, and its TCRdb copy is limited to in-frame clones, with some not included. The sample includes around 67,000 clones, around 90% of them seen just once. Sequencing was performed on CD4+ or CD8+ T cells sorted from blood, taken in a trial of the OX40 agonist ivuxolimab. The receptors stem from an adult with an advanced solid tumor such as melanoma, head and neck, liver or kidney cancer.

The chain is built from TRBV7-3 and TRBJ2-5; no clear D gene. The CDR3 totals 14 residues. CDR1 and CDR2 from the germline V gene are SGHTA and FQGTGA. The V and J ends lost 0 bases and 7 bases respectively, with 12 bases between them. CDR3 protein: CASSLTFTSGTQYF. The DNA of the CDR3 is TGTGCCAGCAGCTTAACGTTCACGTCGGGGACCCAGTACTTC.

Only one count was recorded for this clone. The genes are TRBV7-9 and TRBJ2-3; 9 positions agree with TRBD1. This CDR3 comprises 14 residues. The germline V gene has CDR1 SEHNR and CDR2 FQNEAQ (reference sequence). V trimming: 3 bases; J trimming: 5 bases; junction bases outside the gene matches: 3. In DNA, the CDR3 is TGTGCCAGCAGCTTCGGACAGGGGAAAGATACGCAGTATTTT. As protein: CASSFGQGKDTQYF.

The sample holds many counts of this clone. The chain carries TRBV18 and TRBJ2-7; D is perhaps TRBD1 or TRBD2 (7 bases each). The CDR3 runs to 13 residues. V lost 3 bases to trimming and J lost 5 bases, with 11 bases between them. The germline CDR1 and CDR2 sequences are KGHSH and LQKENI. The CDR3 DNA follows: TGTGCCAGCTCACCTTCAGGGGGGGACGAGCAGTACTTC. The encoded protein is CASSPSGGDEQYF.

This chain links TRBV28 with TRBJ2-1; 13 nucleotides agree with TRBD2. Germline loops: CDR1 MDHEN, CDR2 SYDVKM. Losses at the gene ends were 5 bases for V and 12 bases for J; bases not matched to a gene: 10. This CDR3 has 15 residues. The DNA for the CDR3 is TGTGCCAGCAGTCCCGGACTAGCGGGAGCCCGGGGGCAGTTCTTC. Translating gives CASSPGLAGARGQFF.

The chain couples TRBV4-2 to TRBJ2-1; 9 bases align to TRBD2. V dropped 0 bases and J dropped 7; count of bases not matched to a gene: 7. The V gene's germline CDR1 is LGHNA and CDR2 YNFKEQ. CDR3 length: 16 amino acids. CDR3 bases: TGTGCCAGCAGCCAAGATGAGGCGGGGGGGCGGAATGAGCAGTTCTTC. The encoded protein is CASSQDEAGGRNEQFF.

The CDR3, as DNA: TGCGCCAGCAGCTTGGTCCTTATGAACACTGAAGCTTTCTTT. Protein: CASSLVLMNTEAFF. This chain links TRBV5-1 with TRBJ1-1; D is ambiguous. This CDR3 spans 14 amino acids. V dropped 0 bases and J dropped 0 bases, with 6 bases sitting between them. Germline loops: CDR1 SGHRS, CDR2 YFSETQ.

This chain uses TRBV5-1 with TRBJ2-7; 9 nucleotides match TRBD2. Germline assignment: CDR1 SGHRS and CDR2 YFSETQ. V gave up 0 bases and J gave up 6 bases; unmatched junction bases: 10. CDR3 length: 16 amino acids. The CDR3 is CASSLVPAGGYGEQYF. Written as DNA, the CDR3 is TGCGCCAGCAGCTTGGTACCAGCGGGGGGCTACGGCGAGCAGTACTTC.

The gene calls are TRBV5-1 and TRBJ2-3, with 16 bases aligning to TRBD2. Germline V gene lookup returns CDR1 SGHRS and CDR2 YFSETQ. The CDR3 covers 21 residues. With 0 bases clipped from V and 1 base from J, the junction kept 11 bases outside the gene matches. The CDR3 loop reads CASSLAKTGTSGGARTDTQYF. Written as DNA, the CDR3 is TGCGCCAGCAGCTTGGCTAAGACCGGGACTAGCGGGGGGGCCCGCACAGATACGCAGTATTTT.

V and J are TRBV11-2 and TRBJ1-1, with a weak D call TRBD1 (6 bases). The V gene's germline CDR1 is SGHAT and CDR2 FQNNGV. The V gene lost 3 bases and the J gene lost 1 base, with 9 bases spanning the gap. The CDR3 loop spans 14 amino acids. CDR3: CASSFGRGNTEAFF. CDR3 DNA sequence: TGTGCCAGCAGCTTCGGCAGGGGGAACACTGAAGCTTTCTTT.

The CDR3 loop is CASSERTGLNEQYF. The CDR3, as DNA: TGTGCCAGCAGCGAACGGACAGGGCTCAACGAGCAGTACTTC. The chain is built from TRBV7-2 and TRBJ2-7; 8 bases are shared with TRBD1. V lost 5 bases to trimming and J lost 5 bases; unmatched junction nucleotides: 8. Germline assignment: CDR1 SGHTA and CDR2 FQGNSA. This CDR3 is 14 amino acids long.

The J gene is TRBJ1-1, the V gene TRBV5-1, with no clear D. Trimming left V 0 bases short and J 1 base short, with 10 bases between. The CDR3 extends over 15 amino acids. Germline V gene data show CDR1 as SGHRS and CDR2 as YFSETQ. The CDR3 loop reads CASSLAGSKNTEAFF. CDR3 in DNA: TGCGCCAGCAGCTTGGCAGGTTCCAAGAACACTGAAGCTTTCTTT.

This chain links TRBV2 with TRBJ2-3; a weak D match, TRBD1 (5 bases). Germline V gives CDR1 SNHLY, CDR2 FYNNEI. The CDR3 has 15 amino acids. Trimming took 6 bases from V and 1 from J, leaving 14 bases between them. CDR3 protein: CASSVQGGRTDTQYF. The CDR3 DNA reads TGTGCCAGCAGCGTCCAGGGCGGACGCACAGATACGCAGTATTTT.

The rearrangement links TRBV30 to TRBJ2-2, with a possible D match to TRBD1 (6 bases). This CDR3 has 15 amino acids. The V end lost 3 bases, the J end lost 0 bases, and 11 bases lay between the germline ends. Germline V gene sequence: CDR1 GTSNPN, CDR2 SVGIG (reference sequence). CDR3 amino acids: CAWRNYRANTGELFF. CDR3 in DNA: TGTGCCTGGAGAAATTACAGGGCGAACACCGGGGAGCTGTTTTTT. The full variable domain, completed using reference TRBV30 and TRBJ2-2, is SQTIHQWPATLVQPVGSPLSLECTVEGTSNPNLYWYRQAAGRGLQLLFYSVGIGQISSEVPQNLSASRPQDRQFILSSKKLLLSDSGFYLCAWRNYRANTGELFFGEGSRLTVL.

The rearrangement links TRBV5-5 to TRBJ1-4, with 7 bases fitting TRBD1. Germline V CDR1 and CDR2: SGHKS, YYEKEE (reference sequence). There are 17 residues in the CDR3. The V segment lost 4 bases and the J segment 8 bases; nucleotides outside the gene matches: 17. In DNA, the CDR3 is TGTGCCAGCAGCCGGACAGGCCTCGGTGGCGAGGAGGAAAAACTGTTTTTT. It codes for CASSRTGLGGEEEKLFF.

The V call is TRBV6-6, the J call TRBJ1-2; tentatively, D is TRBD1 (6 bases). The CDR3 spans 16 residues. Trimming took 7 bases from V and 1 from J, leaving 19 bases between them. The germline CDR1 and CDR2 sequences are MNHNY and SVGAGI (reference sequence). In nucleotides, the CDR3 is TGTGCCAGCAACCACCCCGGGACAACCAATAACTATGGCTACACCTTC. Its protein is CASNHPGTTNNYGYTF.

CDR3 amino acids: CASSPSTGASPLHF. CDR3 sequence (DNA): TGTGCCAGCAGTCCATCCACAGGGGCCTCACCCCTCCACTTT. The rearrangement links TRBV27 to TRBJ1-6; 7 bases are shared with TRBD1. Germline V CDR1 and CDR2: MNHEY, SMNVEV (reference sequence). The CDR3 is 14 residues long. V lost 5 bases to trimming and J lost 10 bases; unmatched junction nucleotides: 8.

This clone was detected only a few times. This chain connects TRBV14 to TRBJ1-1; 7 bases align to TRBD1. Germline CDR1 SGHDN, CDR2 FVKESK. J was trimmed by 1 base and V by 4 bases; bases with no gene match: 3. The CDR3 consists of 14 residues. In nucleotides, the CDR3 is TGTGCCAGCAGCCCCAGACAGGGGAACACTGAAGCTTTCTTT. Amino acid sequence: CASSPRQGNTEAFF.

This clone was observed a single time. The rearrangement links TRBV25-1 to TRBJ2-7; 11 bases align to TRBD2. The CDR3 covers 15 residues. Germline-derived CDR1 and CDR2 are MGHDK and SYGVNS. Trimming cost V 5 bases and J 6 bases; bases outside gene matches: 9. The CDR3, as DNA: TGTGCCAGCAGTCCGGGACTAGCGGACGGGCGCGAGCAGTACTTC. Its protein is CASSPGLADGREQYF.